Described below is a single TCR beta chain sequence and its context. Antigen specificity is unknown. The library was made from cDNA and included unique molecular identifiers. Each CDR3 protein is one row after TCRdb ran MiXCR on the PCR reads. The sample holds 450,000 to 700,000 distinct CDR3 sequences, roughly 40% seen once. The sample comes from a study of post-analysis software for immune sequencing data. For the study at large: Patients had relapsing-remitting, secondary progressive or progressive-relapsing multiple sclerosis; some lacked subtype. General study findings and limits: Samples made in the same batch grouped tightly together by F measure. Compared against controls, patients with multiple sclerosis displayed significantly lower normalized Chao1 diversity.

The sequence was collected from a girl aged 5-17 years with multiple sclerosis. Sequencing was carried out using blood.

The CDR3 coding sequence is TGTGCCAGCAGTCCCCGCCTAGTGGGCACAGATACGCAGTATTTT. This encodes CASSPRLVGTDTQYF. The chain carries TRBV12-3 or TRBV12-4 and TRBJ2-3; D gene unclear. Trimming took 5 bases from V and 1 from J, leaving 13 bases between them. The CDR3 extends over 15 amino acids.